The 4 T cell receptor beta chains reported below all come from one sample, sequenced in a study of identical twins. TCRdb processed the 5' RACE reads anew with MiXCR; each CDR3 protein has one entry. Among 700,000 or so distinct CDR3 sequences listed, roughly 8% were seen once. The same specimen was also included in a second study, on yellow fever vaccine responses in identical twins.

Sequenced: PBMCs. The source of these receptors is a woman between 18 and 29 years old in good health.

This clonotype was detected a few times. The genes are TRBV20-1 and TRBJ2-7; D is uncertain. The CDR3 is 13 amino acids. Trimming cost V 3 bases and J 0 bases, with 9 bases left between them. The germline gives CDR1 DFQATT, CDR2 SNEGSKA (reference sequence). The CDR3 bases are TGCAGTGCTAGGATTAGGGCCTCCTACGAGCAGTACTTC. This translates into CSARIRASYEQYF.

This clonotype has more than one count but fewer than ten. The V call is TRBV20-1, the J call TRBJ2-1, with 8 bases lining up with TRBD2. Germline V gives CDR1 DFQATT, CDR2 SNEGSKA (reference sequence). Trimming at V came to 6 bases and at J to 0 bases, leaving 16 bases not matched to a gene. This CDR3 spans 18 amino acids. CDR3 region: CSAVIYSGTRGSYNEQFF. CDR3 bases: TGCAGTGCGGTAATATATAGCGGGACCCGAGGCTCCTACAATGAGCAGTTCTTC.

This chain joins TRBV29-1 and TRBJ1-1; D perhaps matches TRBD1 (5 bases). CDR1 is SQVTM, CDR2 ANQGSEA, per germline. V was shortened by 3 bases and J by 0 bases, with 8 bases between the two germline ends. The CDR3 loop spans 13 amino acids. Here the CDR3 DNA reads TGCAGCGTTGAGCTGGGGGTGAACACTGAAGCTTTCTTT. It codes for CSVELGVNTEAFF.

This clonotype was seen at least ten times. V and J are TRBV12-3 or TRBV12-4 and TRBJ2-2; D unclear. V gave up 1 base and J gave up 1 base, with 7 bases separating them. This CDR3 is 15 amino acids long. Here the CDR3 DNA reads TGTGCCAGCAGTTTAGATAGGATGAACACCGGGGAGCTGTTTTTT. It is translated as CASSLDRMNTGELFF.